These T cell receptor beta chains were read from a single sample in a study of blood T cell repertoires in COVID-19. The protocol was immunoSEQ multiplex PCR, while the TCRdb copy is restricted to in-frame clones and leaves out a portion. The sample records tens of thousands of clones, 83% being singletons. Sequencing input: peripheral blood. All receptors come from a man aged 40-49 years with acute or convalescent COVID-19. The CDR3 runs from the conserved cysteine through the conserved F or W. D genes are given only for firm matches. Only part of the rows carry a size: once, few, many, or a class if the clone is expanded.

- | - | TRBJ1-4 | TRBV5-1 | CASSLAGRSSEKLFF | TGCGCCAGCAGCTTGGCAGGGCGGTCAAGCGAAAAACTGTTTTTT
TRBD1 | - | TRBJ1-5 | TRBV18 | CASSPDRVSNQPQHF | TGTGCCAGCTCACCGGACAGGGTTAGCAATCAGCCCCAGCATTTT
- | - | TRBJ2-5 | TRBV7-2 | CASSRGNRDLGTQYF | TGTGCCAGCAGCCGGGGCAACAGGGACCTCGGGACCCAGTACTTC
- | few | TRBJ1-1 | TRBV6-4 | CASSPEPMNTEAFF | TGTGCCAGCAGCCCGGAGCCTATGAACACTGAAGCTTTCTTT
- | - | TRBJ1-1 | TRBV30 | CAWAYTSGEAFF | TGTGCCTGGGCATATACATCGGGTGAAGCTTTCTTT
- | - | TRBJ1-1 | TRBV10-3 | CAIRQTGNTEAFF | TGTGCCATCAGACAGACAGGAAACACTGAAGCTTTCTTT
TRBD1 | - | TRBJ2-3 | TRBV10-1 | CASSGGGRGTDTQYF | TGCGCCAGCAGTGGAGGGGGCAGAGGCACAGATACGCAGTATTTT
- | - | TRBJ2-2 | TRBV11-2 | CASSYTGTLNTGELFF | TGTGCCAGCAGCTACACCGGGACACTAAACACCGGGGAGCTGTTTTTT
TRBD1 | - | TRBJ2-5 | TRBV7-9 | CASSPGTAGAIGTETQYF | TGTGCCAGCAGCCCGGGGACAGCCGGGGCAATAGGTACGGAGACCCAGTACTTC
TRBD2 | - | TRBJ2-5 | TRBV19 | CASRAPGRAGSGETQYF | TGTGCCAGCCGTGCACCAGGCCGAGCGGGGTCAGGAGAGACCCAGTACTTC
- | - | TRBJ1-2 | TRBV20-1 | CSARVQGDSTF | TGCAGTGCTAGAGTACAGGGTGACAGCACCTTC
- | - | TRBJ2-7 | TRBV6-5 | CASSYQDNYEQYF | TGTGCCAGCAGTTACCAGGACAACTACGAGCAGTACTTC
- | - | TRBJ2-6 | TRBV28 | CASSLETGSGANVLTF | TGTGCCAGCAGTTTAGAAACAGGGTCTGGGGCCAACGTCCTGACTTTC
- | - | TRBJ2-3 | TRBV5-4 | CASSQERLLPDTQYF | TGTGCCAGCAGCCAGGAGCGGCTGCTCCCAGATACGCAGTATTTT
TRBD1 | - | TRBJ1-4 | TRBV5-1 | CASSPTGTGNEKLFF | TGCGCCAGCAGCCCGACCGGGACAGGCAATGAAAAACTGTTTTTT
- | once | TRBJ1-2 | TRBV24-1 | CATSDGGARGYTF | TGTGCCACCAGTGATGGGGGGGCGCGGGGCTACACCTTC
- | - | TRBJ1-5 | TRBV5-1 | CASSWGGGQPQHF | TGCGCCAGCAGCTGGGGGGGAGGACAGCCCCAGCATTTT
TRBD1 | - | TRBJ2-6 | TRBV5-8 | CASSQGTGSPGANVLTF | TGTGCCAGCAGCCAAGGGACAGGGTCCCCTGGGGCCAACGTCCTGACTTTC
TRBD2 | - | TRBJ2-3 | TRBV7-9 | CASSSLAANTDTQYF | TGTGCCAGCAGCTCTCTAGCGGCAAACACAGATACGCAGTATTTT
- | - | TRBJ2-2 | TRBV11-3 | CASSLTRGEELFF | TGTGCCAGCAGCTTGACCAGGGGCGAGGAGCTGTTTTTT
- | - | TRBJ1-4 | TRBV20-1 | CSARAGEKLFF | TGCAGTGCTAGAGCCGGGGAAAAACTGTTTTTT
TRBD1 | few | TRBJ1-2 | TRBV2 | CASSPTGGAGYGYTF | TGTGCCAGCAGTCCTACAGGGGGCGCTGGCTATGGCTACACCTTC
TRBD1 | once | TRBJ2-1 | TRBV6-1 | CASSESHTSLTGDYNEQFF | TGTGCCAGCAGTGAATCTCACACGTCGCTCACAGGGGACTACAATGAGCAGTTCTTC
TRBD1 | - | TRBJ1-2 | TRBV30 | CAWSQRQGTAGYTF | TGTGCCTGGAGTCAACGGCAGGGGACAGCTGGCTACACCTTC
TRBD1 | - | TRBJ1-5 | TRBV30 | CARLLTGQKRGRNQPQHF | TGTGCCCGACTACTAACGGGACAAAAAAGGGGGCGCAATCAGCCCCAGCATTTT
- | - | TRBJ1-2 | TRBV5-8 | CASSLVLGDYGYTF | TGTGCCAGCAGCTTGGTGCTGGGAGACTATGGCTACACCTTC
- | - | TRBJ2-7 | TRBV2 | CASIGGFLDEQYF | TGTGCCAGCATAGGGGGTTTTTTGGACGAGCAGTACTTC
- | - | TRBJ2-1 | TRBV19 | CASSIGNSLNEQFF | TGTGCCAGTAGTATAGGGAATAGCCTCAATGAGCAGTTCTTC
TRBD1 | - | TRBJ2-3 | TRBV13 | CASSVQGVSTDTQYF | TGTGCCAGCAGTGTCCAGGGGGTGAGCACAGATACGCAGTATTTT
- | - | TRBJ1-2 | TRBV5-1 | CASSLGFTGKSNYGYTF | TGCGCCAGCAGCTTGGGATTTACAGGGAAGAGTAACTATGGCTACACCTTC
TRBD1 | - | TRBJ1-2 | TRBV18 | CASSPDRVNYGYTF | TGTGCCAGCTCACCAGACAGGGTCAACTATGGCTACACCTTC
TRBD1 | - | TRBJ1-5 | TRBV6-1 | CASSEKDRVLYQPQHF | TGTGCCAGCAGTGAAAAGGACAGGGTCTTATATCAGCCCCAGCATTTT
TRBD1 | - | TRBJ2-2 | TRBV6-6 | CASSRAGGNTGELFF | TGTGCCAGTTCTCGGGCAGGGGGAAACACCGGGGAGCTGTTTTTT
- | - | TRBJ1-6 | TRBV10-3 | CAISGANNSPLHF | TGTGCCATCAGTGGGGCGAATAATTCACCCCTCCACTTT
- | few | TRBJ1-2 | TRBV6-5 | CASSLGGYGYTF | TGTGCCAGCAGCTTAGGGGGCTATGGCTACACCTTC
TRBD1 | - | TRBJ1-1 | TRBV27 | CASSSVGKGQQAFF | TGTGCCAGCAGTTCCGTGGGTAAGGGACAGCAAGCTTTCTTT
- | - | TRBJ1-2 | TRBV19 | CACTGNSYGYTF | TGTGCCTGCACAGGGAATTCCTATGGCTACACCTTC
TRBD1 | once | TRBJ1-4 | TRBV7-9 | CASSSGQGATNEKLFF | TGTGCCAGCAGCTCGGGACAGGGTGCAACTAATGAAAAACTGTTTTTT
TRBD2 | - | TRBJ2-7 | TRBV30 | CAWSFGGARYEQYF | TGTGCCTGGAGTTTCGGGGGGGCCAGATACGAGCAGTACTTC
TRBD1 | - | TRBJ1-3 | TRBV11-2 | CASSSGQPSGNTIYF | TGTGCCAGCAGCTCGGGACAGCCCTCTGGAAACACCATATATTTT
- | - | TRBJ2-7 | TRBV7-8 | CASSLSAGSRLEQYF | TGTGCCAGCAGCTTAAGTGCGGGCAGCCGTCTCGAGCAGTACTTC
- | - | TRBJ1-5 | TRBV2 | CASSGGRGDQPQHF | TGTGCCAGCAGTGGTGGAAGAGGAGATCAGCCCCAGCATTTT
- | - | TRBJ2-4 | TRBV5-5 | CASSLGERAGWAKNIQYF | TGTGCCAGCAGCTTGGGGGAGAGGGCAGGATGGGCCAAAAACATTCAGTACTTC
TRBD1 | - | TRBJ1-6 | TRBV24-1 | CATSSGGMDSPLHF | TGTGCCACCAGTTCAGGGGGTATGGATTCACCCCTCCACTTT